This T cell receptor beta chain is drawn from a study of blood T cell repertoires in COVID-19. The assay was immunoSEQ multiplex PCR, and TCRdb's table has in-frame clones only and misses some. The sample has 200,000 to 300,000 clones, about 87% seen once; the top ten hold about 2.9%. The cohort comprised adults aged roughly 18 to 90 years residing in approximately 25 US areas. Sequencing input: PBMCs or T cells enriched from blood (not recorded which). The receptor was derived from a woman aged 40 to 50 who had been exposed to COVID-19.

CDR3 sequence: CASRGAGKETQYF. CDR3 DNA sequence: TGTGCCAGCAGGGGAGCGGGGAAAGAGACCCAGTACTTC. This chain joins TRBV11-3 and TRBJ2-5, with 7 bases matching TRBD2. Per germline, CDR1 SGHNT and CDR2 YENEEA. The CDR3 consists of 13 residues. V shed 6 bases, J shed 3 bases, and the junction held 4 bases outside the gene matches.